One and the same sample provided the 14 T cell receptor beta chains below, sequenced in a study of OX40 agonist ivuxolimab in advanced cancers. Assay used: immunoSEQ multiplex PCR; TCRdb lists only in-frame clones, some missing. The sample lists about 40,000 clones, about 88% occurring once. The sequencing here drew on CD4+ or CD8+ T cells sorted from blood, taken in a trial of the OX40 agonist ivuxolimab. The receptor set was obtained from an adult with an advanced solid tumor such as melanoma, head and neck, liver or kidney cancer.

The V and J genes are TRBV6-5 and TRBJ2-1; D uncertain. The CDR3 totals 15 residues. V was shortened by 5 bases and J by 2 bases, with 13 bases between the two germline ends. In germline, CDR1 is MNHEY, CDR2 SVGAGI. The chain's CDR3 is CASSPQSLTYNEQFF. The CDR3, as DNA: TGTGCCAGCAGTCCACAATCGCTGACCTACAATGAGCAGTTCTTC.

The chain carries TRBV9 and TRBJ1-1; no definite D call. Germline assignment: CDR1 SGDLS and CDR2 YYNGEE. V was trimmed by 4 bases and J by 9 bases, leaving 16 bases between them. The CDR3 runs 13 residues. The CDR3 loop reads CASSLGSSPQAFF. CDR3 nucleotide sequence: TGTGCCAGCAGCCTTGGGTCTTCACCCCAAGCTTTCTTT.

The chain uses TRBV15 and TRBJ2-7; D might be TRBD2 (6 bases). This CDR3 region has 15 residues. Germline CDR1 and CDR2: LNHNV and YYDKDF (reference sequence). Trimming cost V 0 bases and J 2 bases, with 11 bases left between them. The CDR3 here is CATSRDRREPYEQYF. The CDR3 coding sequence is TGTGCCACCAGCAGAGATAGGCGGGAACCCTACGAGCAGTACTTC.

The chain has TRBV12-5 and TRBJ2-7, with 10 bases identical to TRBD1. This CDR3 has 13 residues. V was clipped by 5 bases and J by 7 bases; unmatched bases: 5. The germline V gene encodes CDR1 LGHNT and CDR2 FRNRAP. CDR3 amino acids: CASGIRTGGEQYF. DNA of the CDR3: TGTGCTAGTGGTATCCGGACAGGGGGAGAGCAGTACTTC.

This rearrangement joins TRBV14 to TRBJ1-4, with a weak D call TRBD1 (5 bases). Trimming cost V 5 bases and J 0 bases, with 13 bases left between them. This CDR3 has 16 amino acids. Germline CDR1 and CDR2: SGHDN and FVKESK. CDR3 region: CASSLNGGSTNEKLFF. The CDR3 nucleotides are TGTGCCAGCAGCTTAAATGGGGGATCAACTAATGAAAAACTGTTTTTT.

This chain links TRBV9 with TRBJ2-1; D not certain. The V gene lost 0 bases and the J gene lost 8 bases, with 12 bases spanning the gap. The length of the CDR3 is 14 residues. CDR1 is SGDLS and CDR2 is YYNGEE in the germline V gene. The chain's CDR3 is CASSVAGAVDEQFF. Here the CDR3 DNA reads TGTGCCAGCAGCGTAGCCGGCGCGGTGGATGAGCAGTTCTTC.

The rearrangement uses TRBV11-3 and TRBJ2-2; D is ambiguous. The V gene lost 3 bases and the J gene lost 4 bases, with 6 bases spanning the gap. Germline loops: CDR1 SGHNT, CDR2 YENEEA. The CDR3 is made up of 13 amino acids. CDR3 loop: CASSFSGTGELFF. The CDR3, as DNA: TGTGCCAGCAGCTTTTCAGGCACCGGGGAGCTGTTTTTT.

This clone was observed a handful of times. V is TRBV7-9 and J is TRBJ2-1; D is uncertain. V was trimmed by 3 bases and J by 7 bases, leaving 28 bases between them. The CDR3 has 19 amino acids. The germline CDR1 and CDR2 sequences are SEHNR and FQNEAQ (reference sequence). This CDR3 is CASSLKRGIEISDPNEQFF. In nucleotides, the CDR3 is TGTGCCAGCAGCTTGAAAAGAGGAATTGAAATTTCGGACCCTAATGAGCAGTTCTTC.

The chain has TRBV19 and TRBJ1-6; TRBD1 matches at 8 bases. Germline V CDR1 and CDR2: LNHDA, SQIVND (reference sequence). CDR3 length: 16 amino acids. V lost 4 bases to trimming and J lost 5 bases; unmatched junction nucleotides: 7. Here the CDR3 DNA reads TGTGCCAGTAGTACACCAGGGGGCAGCAATAATTCACCCCTCCACTTT. Translation: CASSTPGGSNNSPLHF.

The rearrangement joins TRBV2 to TRBJ2-7, with D maybe TRBD2 (5 bases). The CDR3 extends over 14 amino acids. With 2 bases removed from V and 1 base from J, the gap between germline ends came to 9 bases. Per germline, CDR1 SNHLY and CDR2 FYNNEI. The CDR3 DNA sequence: TGTGCCAGCAGTGAACCTAGGACTTCCTACGAGCAGTACTTC. Protein product: CASSEPRTSYEQYF.

The rearrangement joins TRBV7-3 to TRBJ2-5; 11 bases line up with TRBD1. The junction had 6 bases not matched to a gene; V was cut back by 1 base and J by 2 bases. This CDR3 comprises 17 residues. CDR1 is SGHTA, CDR2 FQGTGA, per germline. The CDR3 is CASSLRGQGARQETQYF. Written as DNA, the CDR3 is TGTGCCAGCAGCTTAAGAGGACAGGGGGCGAGGCAAGAGACCCAGTACTTC.

This clone was seen a single time. The genes are TRBV6-6 and TRBJ1-5; D remains ambiguous. Germline V CDR1 and CDR2: MNHNY, SVGAGI (reference sequence). CDR3 length equals 13 residues. With 5 bases removed from V and 5 bases from J, the gap between germline ends came to 10 bases. The CDR3 sequence: CASSVVVYQPQHF. In DNA, the CDR3 is TGTGCCAGCAGTGTGGTGGTCTATCAGCCCCAGCATTTT.

This chain links TRBV6-4 with TRBJ2-3; tentatively, D is TRBD1 (5 bases). The length of the CDR3 is 14 residues. Trimming left V 5 bases short and J 2 bases short, with 11 bases between. The germline CDR1 and CDR2 sequences are MRHNA and SNTAGT. CDR3 loop: CASSLGAHTDTQYF. The CDR3 region has the DNA TGTGCCAGCAGTCTTGGGGCACACACAGATACGCAGTATTTT.

The CDR3 sequence: CASREKGVIGNQPQHF. CDR3 bases: TGTGCCAGCAGGGAAAAGGGGGTAATTGGGAATCAGCCCCAGCATTTT. The rearrangement uses TRBV27 and TRBJ1-5, with a tentative D call TRBD1 (6 bases). The ends were cut back, 6 bases at V and 4 bases at J, with 19 bases in the middle. The CDR3 has 16 residues. From germline, CDR1 is MNHEY and CDR2 SMNVEV (reference sequence).